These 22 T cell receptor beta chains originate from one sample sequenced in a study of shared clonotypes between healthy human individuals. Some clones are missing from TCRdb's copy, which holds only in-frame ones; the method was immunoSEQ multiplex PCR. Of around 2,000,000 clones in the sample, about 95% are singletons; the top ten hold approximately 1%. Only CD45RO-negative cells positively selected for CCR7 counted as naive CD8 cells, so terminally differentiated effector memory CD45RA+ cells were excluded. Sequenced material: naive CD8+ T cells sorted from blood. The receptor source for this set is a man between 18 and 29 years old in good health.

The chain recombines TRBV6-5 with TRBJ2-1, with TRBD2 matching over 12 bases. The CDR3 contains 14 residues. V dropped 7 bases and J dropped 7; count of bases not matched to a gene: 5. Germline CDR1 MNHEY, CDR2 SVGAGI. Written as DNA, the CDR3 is TGTGCCAGCACTTCGACTAGCGGGGGAAATGAGCAGTTCTTC. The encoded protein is CASTSTSGGNEQFF.

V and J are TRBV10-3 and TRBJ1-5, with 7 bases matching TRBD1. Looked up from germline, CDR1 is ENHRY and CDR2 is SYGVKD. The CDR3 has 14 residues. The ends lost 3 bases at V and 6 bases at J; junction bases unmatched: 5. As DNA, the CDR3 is TGTGCCATCAGTGAAGAGGGGGCAAGTCAGCCCCAGCATTTT. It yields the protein CAISEEGASQPQHF.

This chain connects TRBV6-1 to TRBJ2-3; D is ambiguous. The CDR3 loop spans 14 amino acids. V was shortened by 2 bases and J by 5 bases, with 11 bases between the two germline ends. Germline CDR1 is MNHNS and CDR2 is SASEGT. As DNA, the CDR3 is TGTGCCAGCAGTGAACTTACTTCGGGAGATACGCAGTATTTT. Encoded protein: CASSELTSGDTQYF.

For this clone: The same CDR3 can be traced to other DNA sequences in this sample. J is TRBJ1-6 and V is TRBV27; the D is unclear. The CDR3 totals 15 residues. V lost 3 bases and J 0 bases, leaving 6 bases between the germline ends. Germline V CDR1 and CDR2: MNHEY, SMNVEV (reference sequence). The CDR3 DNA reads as TGTGCCAGCAGTTTGGGCTCCTCCTATAATTCACCCCTCCACTTT. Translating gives CASSLGSSYNSPLHF.

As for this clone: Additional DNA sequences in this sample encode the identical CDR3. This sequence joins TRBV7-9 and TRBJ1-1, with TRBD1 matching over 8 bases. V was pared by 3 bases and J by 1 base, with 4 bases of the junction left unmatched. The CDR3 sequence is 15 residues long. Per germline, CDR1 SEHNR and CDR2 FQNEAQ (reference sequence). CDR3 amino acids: CASSFPGQGNTEAFF. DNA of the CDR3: TGTGCCAGCAGCTTCCCCGGACAGGGGAACACTGAAGCTTTCTTT.

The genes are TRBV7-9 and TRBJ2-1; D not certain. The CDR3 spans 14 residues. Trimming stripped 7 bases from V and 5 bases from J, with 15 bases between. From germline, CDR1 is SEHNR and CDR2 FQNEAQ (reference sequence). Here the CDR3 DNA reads TGTGCCAGCACCGTCTCTCCGGAGAACAATGAGCAGTTCTTC. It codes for CASTVSPENNEQFF.

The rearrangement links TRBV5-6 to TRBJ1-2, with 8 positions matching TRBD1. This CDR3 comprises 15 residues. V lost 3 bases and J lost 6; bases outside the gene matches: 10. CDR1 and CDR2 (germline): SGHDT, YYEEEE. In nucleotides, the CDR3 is TGTGCCAGCAGCTGGGGACAGGTCGATGAAGATGGCTACACCTTC. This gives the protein CASSWGQVDEDGYTF.

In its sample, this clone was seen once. The CDR3 region has the DNA TGTGCCAGCAGCGCAATGACAGGGAGGGTCTACGAGCAGTACTTC. It encodes CASSAMTGRVYEQYF. The chain employs TRBV9 and TRBJ2-7; D might be TRBD1 or TRBD2, each matching 7 bases. The length of the CDR3 is 15 residues. Germline-derived CDR1 and CDR2 are SGDLS and YYNGEE. V was clipped by 3 bases and J by 3 bases, with 16 bases between them.

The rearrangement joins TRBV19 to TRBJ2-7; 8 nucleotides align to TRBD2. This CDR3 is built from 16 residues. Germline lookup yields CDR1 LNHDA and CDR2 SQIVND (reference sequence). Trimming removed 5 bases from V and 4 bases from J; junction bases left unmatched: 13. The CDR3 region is CASSPQGSAGGYEQYF. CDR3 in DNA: TGTGCCAGTAGTCCCCAGGGTAGCGCGGGGGGATACGAGCAGTACTTC.

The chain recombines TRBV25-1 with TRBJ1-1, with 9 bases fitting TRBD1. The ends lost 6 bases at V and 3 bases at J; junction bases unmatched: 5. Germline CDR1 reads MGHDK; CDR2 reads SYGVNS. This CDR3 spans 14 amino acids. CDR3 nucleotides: TGTGCCAGCAGCGCGGACAGGGGAGACACTGAAGCTTTCTTT. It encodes CASSADRGDTEAFF.

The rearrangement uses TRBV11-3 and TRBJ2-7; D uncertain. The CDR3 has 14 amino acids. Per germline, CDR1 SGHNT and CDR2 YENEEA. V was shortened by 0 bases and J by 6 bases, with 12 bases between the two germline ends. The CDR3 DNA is TGTGCCAGCAGCTTAGATGTGGCTTCGGGCGAGCAGTACTTC. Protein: CASSLDVASGEQYF.

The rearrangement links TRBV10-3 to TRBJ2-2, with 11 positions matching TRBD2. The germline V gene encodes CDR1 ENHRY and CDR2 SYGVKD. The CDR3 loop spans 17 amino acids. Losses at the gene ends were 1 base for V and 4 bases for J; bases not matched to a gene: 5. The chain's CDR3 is CAISELLAGDPTGELFF. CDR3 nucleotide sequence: TGTGCCATCAGTGAGTTACTAGCGGGAGACCCCACCGGGGAGCTGTTTTTT.

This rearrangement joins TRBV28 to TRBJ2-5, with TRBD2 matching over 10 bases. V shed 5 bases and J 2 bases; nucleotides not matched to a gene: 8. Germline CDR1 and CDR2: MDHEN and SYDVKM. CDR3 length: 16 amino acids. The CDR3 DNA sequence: TGTGCCAGCAGTCTCGTAGCGGGGGGCCCGCAAGAGACCCAGTACTTC. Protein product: CASSLVAGGPQETQYF.

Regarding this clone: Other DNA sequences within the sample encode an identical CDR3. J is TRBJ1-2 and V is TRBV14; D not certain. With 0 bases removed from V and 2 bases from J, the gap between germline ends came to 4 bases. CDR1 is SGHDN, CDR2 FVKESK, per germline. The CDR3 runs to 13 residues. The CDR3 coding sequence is TGTGCCAGCAGCCAAGATAGAAACTATGGCTACACCTTC. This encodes CASSQDRNYGYTF.

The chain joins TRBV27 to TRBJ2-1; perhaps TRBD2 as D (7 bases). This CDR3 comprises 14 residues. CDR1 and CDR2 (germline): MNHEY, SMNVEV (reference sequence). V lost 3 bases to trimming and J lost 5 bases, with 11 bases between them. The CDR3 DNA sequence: TGTGCCAGCAGTTTCGGGGGGACACACAATGAGCAGTTCTTC. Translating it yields CASSFGGTHNEQFF.

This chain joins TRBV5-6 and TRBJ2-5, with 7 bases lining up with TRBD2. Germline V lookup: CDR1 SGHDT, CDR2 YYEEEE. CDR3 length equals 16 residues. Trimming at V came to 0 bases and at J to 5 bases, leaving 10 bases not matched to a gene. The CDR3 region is CASSLGGGAPRETQYF. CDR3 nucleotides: TGTGCCAGCAGCTTGGGCGGGGGTGCACCTCGGGAGACCCAGTACTTC. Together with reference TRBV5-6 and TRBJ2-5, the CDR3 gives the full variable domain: DAGVTQSPTHLIKTRGQQVTLRCSPKSGHDTVSWYQQALGQGPQFIFQYYEEEERQRGNFPDRFSGHQFPNYSSELNVNALLLGDSALYLCASSLGGGAPRETQYFGPGTRLLVL.

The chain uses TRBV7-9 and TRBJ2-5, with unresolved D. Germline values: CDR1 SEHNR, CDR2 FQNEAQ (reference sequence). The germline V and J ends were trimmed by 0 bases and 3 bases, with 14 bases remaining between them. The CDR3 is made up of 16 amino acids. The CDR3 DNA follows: TGTGCCAGCAGCTTAGCGAAATTCGGCATAGAAGAGACCCAGTACTTC. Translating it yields CASSLAKFGIEETQYF.

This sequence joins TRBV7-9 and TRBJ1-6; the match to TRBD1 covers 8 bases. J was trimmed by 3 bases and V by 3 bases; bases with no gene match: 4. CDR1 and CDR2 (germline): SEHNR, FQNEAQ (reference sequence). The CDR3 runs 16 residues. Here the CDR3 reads CASSLTGVFYNSPLHF. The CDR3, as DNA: TGTGCCAGCAGCTTGACAGGGGTCTTCTATAATTCACCCCTCCACTTT.

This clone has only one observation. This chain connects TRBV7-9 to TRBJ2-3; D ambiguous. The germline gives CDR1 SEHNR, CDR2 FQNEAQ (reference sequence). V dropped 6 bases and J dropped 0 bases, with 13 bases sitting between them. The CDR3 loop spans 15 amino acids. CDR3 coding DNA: TGTGCCAGCAGTGACTCCGTACCTAGCACAGATACGCAGTATTTT. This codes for CASSDSVPSTDTQYF.

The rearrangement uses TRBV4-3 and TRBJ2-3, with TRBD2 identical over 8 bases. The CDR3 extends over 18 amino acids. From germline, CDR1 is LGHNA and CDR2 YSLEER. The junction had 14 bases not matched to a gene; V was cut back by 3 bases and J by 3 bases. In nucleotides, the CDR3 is TGCGCCAGCAGCCAGGGTATTTTCCGGGAGGGCCTGACAGATACGCAGTATTTT. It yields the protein CASSQGIFREGLTDTQYF.

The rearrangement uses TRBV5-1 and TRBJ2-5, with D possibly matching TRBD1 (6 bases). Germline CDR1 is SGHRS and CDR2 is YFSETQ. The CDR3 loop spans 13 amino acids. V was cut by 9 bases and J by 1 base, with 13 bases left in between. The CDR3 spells CATAGDTQETQYF. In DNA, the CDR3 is TGCGCCACCGCTGGGGACACCCAAGAGACCCAGTACTTC. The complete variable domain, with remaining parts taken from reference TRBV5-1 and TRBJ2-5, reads KAGVTQTPRYLIKTRGQQVTLSCSPISGHRSVSWYQQTPGQGLQFLFEYFSETQRNKGNFPGRFSGRQFSNSRSEMNVSTLELGDSALYLCATAGDTQETQYFGPGTRLLVL.

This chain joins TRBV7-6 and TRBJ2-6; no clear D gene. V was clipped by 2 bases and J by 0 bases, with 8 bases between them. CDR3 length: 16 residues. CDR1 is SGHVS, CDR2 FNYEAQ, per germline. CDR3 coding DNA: TGTGCCAGCAGCTTAAAAACCTACTCTGGGGCCAACGTCCTGACTTTC. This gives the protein CASSLKTYSGANVLTF. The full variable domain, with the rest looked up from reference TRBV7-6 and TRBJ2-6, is GAGVSQSPRYKVTKRGQDVALRCDPISGHVSLYWYRQALGQGPEFLTYFNYEAQQDKSGLPNDRFSAERPEGSISTLTIQRTEQRDSAMYRCASSLKTYSGANVLTFGAGSRLTVL.